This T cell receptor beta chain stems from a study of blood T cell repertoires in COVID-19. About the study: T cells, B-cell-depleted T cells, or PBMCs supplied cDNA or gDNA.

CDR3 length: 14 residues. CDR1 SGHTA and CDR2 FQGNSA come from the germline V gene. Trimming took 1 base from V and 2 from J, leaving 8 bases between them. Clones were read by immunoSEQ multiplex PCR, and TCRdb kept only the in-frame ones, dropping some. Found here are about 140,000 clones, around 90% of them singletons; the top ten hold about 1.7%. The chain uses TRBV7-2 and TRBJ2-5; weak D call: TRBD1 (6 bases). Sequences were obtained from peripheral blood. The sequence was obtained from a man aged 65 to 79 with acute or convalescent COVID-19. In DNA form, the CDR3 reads TGTGCCAGCAGCTTAGTGAGGGGGCAAGAGACCCAGTACTTC. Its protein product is CASSLVRGQETQYF.